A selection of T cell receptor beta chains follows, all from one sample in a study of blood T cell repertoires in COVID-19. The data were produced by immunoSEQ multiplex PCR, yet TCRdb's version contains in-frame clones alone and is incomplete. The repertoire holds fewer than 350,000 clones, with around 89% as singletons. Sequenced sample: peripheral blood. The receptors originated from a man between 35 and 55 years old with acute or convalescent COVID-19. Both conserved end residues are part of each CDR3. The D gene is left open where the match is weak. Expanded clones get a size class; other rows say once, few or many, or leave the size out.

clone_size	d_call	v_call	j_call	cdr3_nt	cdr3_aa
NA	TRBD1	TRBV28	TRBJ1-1	TGTGCCAGCAGTTCTTTTTCAGGGGGCGCGAACACTGAAGCTTTCTTT	CASSSFSGGANTEAFF
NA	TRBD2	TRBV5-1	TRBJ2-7	TGCGCCAGCAGCTTGGGACTAGCGGGGGCCAGTGAGTACTTC	CASSLGLAGASEYF
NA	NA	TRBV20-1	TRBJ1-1	TGCAGTGCTAGGTCCCGCGTTGAAGCTTTCTTT	CSARSRVEAFF
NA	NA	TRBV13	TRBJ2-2	TGTGCCAGCAGCCGCGGGAACACCGGGGAGCTGTTTTTT	CASSRGNTGELFF
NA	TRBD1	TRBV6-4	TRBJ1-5	TGTGCCAGCAGTACAGGGGGGAATCAGCCCCAGCATTTT	CASSTGGNQPQHF
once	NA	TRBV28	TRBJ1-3	TGTGCCAGCAGTTCCCTCCGGGACTCTGGAAACACCATATATTTT	CASSSLRDSGNTIYF
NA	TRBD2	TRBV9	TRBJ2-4	TGTGCCGGAGAGCGGGACTTAGCCAAAAACATTCAGTACTTC	CAGERDLAKNIQYF
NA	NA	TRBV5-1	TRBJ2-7	TGCGCCAGCAGACGGGACACCGACTACGAGCAGTACTTC	CASRRDTDYEQYF
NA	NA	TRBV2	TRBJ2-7	TGTGCCAGCATGAGCCCACGGCGGTACGAGCAGTACTTC	CASMSPRRYEQYF
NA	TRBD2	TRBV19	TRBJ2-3	TGTGCCAGTAGTAGGGGGACTAGCGGGGGTAGCACAGATACGCAGTATTTT	CASSRGTSGGSTDTQYF
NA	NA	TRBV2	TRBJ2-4	TGTGCCAGCAGTGAGGGCAGGAGGATAGCCAAAAACATTCAGTACTTC	CASSEGRRIAKNIQYF
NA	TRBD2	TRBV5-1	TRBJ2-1	TGCGCCAGCAGCTTGCCTAGCGGGGGGCAGGATGAGCAGTTCTTC	CASSLPSGGQDEQFF
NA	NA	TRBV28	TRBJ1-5	TGTGCCAGCAAGTATGGGGCAGGGGATCAGCCCCAGCATTTT	CASKYGAGDQPQHF